The following is a T cell receptor (beta chain) sequence with its context. This sample was included in a study of cytomegalovirus exposure and HLA in healthy donors. 60 Vbeta and 13 Jbeta primers were used in PCR. Using immunoSEQ multiplex PCR, the repertoire was profiled, and TCRdb retains in-frame clones only, with some absent. The sample shows roughly 100,000 clones, and roughly 3.5% sits with its ten largest clones. This CDR3 has 15 residues. The V and J ends lost 6 bases and 0 bases, in that order; junction bases with no gene match: 2. Germline V gives CDR1 SGHNT, CDR2 YENEEA. The sample was PBMCs. This clonotype was sampled from a man aged 35 to 55 in good health and CMV-seronegative. The chain uses TRBV11-3 and TRBJ2-6; 7 bases are a match to TRBD1. CDR3 coding DNA: TGTGCCAGCAGTCGACAGGGCTCTGGGGCCAACGTCCTGACTTTC. It yields the protein CASSRQGSGANVLTF.